This T cell receptor (beta chain) was recorded in a study of blood T cell repertoires in COVID-19. In the study overall: Sites in the United States, Italy and Spain provided acute and convalescent COVID-19 samples. PBMCs, B-cell-depleted T cells, or T cells were the source of the cDNA or gDNA that made up the material.

CDR1 MNHEY and CDR2 SMNVEV come from the germline V gene (reference sequence). V shed 4 bases and J 5 bases; nucleotides not matched to a gene: 9. The length of the CDR3 is 15 residues. In the study's own analysis: How many nucleated cells were present was estimated from reference gene primer amplification. Assay used: immunoSEQ multiplex PCR; TCRdb lists only in-frame clones, some missing. That table supplies the V and J calls and clone size; D and trimming were determined from the DNA. The sample yields about 150,000 clones, 85% to 95% seen once. The rearrangement links TRBV27 to TRBJ2-7; TRBD1 matches 9 bases. The source material was peripheral blood. This sequence originates from a man aged 50-60 years with acute or convalescent COVID-19. CDR3 region: CASSSGDRGYNEQYF. The DNA of the CDR3 is TGTGCCAGCAGTTCGGGCGACAGGGGGTATAACGAGCAGTACTTC.